This T cell receptor (beta chain) originates from a study of T cells after yellow fever vaccination. TCRdb passed the 5' RACE reads through MiXCR, listing each CDR3 protein once. The table shows hundreds of thousands of distinct CDR3 sequences, with under 15% occurring only once. Sequences were derived from CD4+ T cells sorted from PBMCs, sampled 15 days after the yellow fever booster vaccination. The clonotype was recovered from a man between 18 and 29 years old who received the YFV17D yellow fever vaccine.

CDR3 sequence: CASSRDALQSRNTEAFF. The DNA of the CDR3 is TGCGCCAGCAGCCGGGACGCCCTACAGTCTCGAAACACTGAAGCTTTCTTT. The chain couples TRBV5-1 to TRBJ1-1; D is possibly TRBD1 (5 bases). The CDR3 spans 17 residues. V was shortened by 4 bases and J by 2 bases, with 21 bases between the two germline ends. Looked up from germline, CDR1 is SGHRS and CDR2 is YFSETQ.